Below, one T cell receptor beta chain is given with its context. The CDR3 has 13 residues. Trimming removed 10 bases at V and 2 bases at J, with 12 bases between. Germline V gene sequence: CDR1 WNHNN, CDR2 SYGVQD (reference sequence). This entry comes from a study of control samples from healthy donors and cancer patients. Repertoires were generated with immunoSEQ multiplex PCR, while TCRdb's copy carries only in-frame clones and drops some. The sample shows under 110,000 clones, 75% to 90% of them seen only once. This TCR derives from a man aged 30-40 years in good health. The chain is built from TRBV10-1 and TRBJ2-1, with D possibly being TRBD1 (7 bases). The sequenced material came from blood. CDR3 DNA: TGCGCCACCCAGGGGGGCGCCTACAATGAGCAGTTCTTC. Translated: CATQGGAYNEQFF.